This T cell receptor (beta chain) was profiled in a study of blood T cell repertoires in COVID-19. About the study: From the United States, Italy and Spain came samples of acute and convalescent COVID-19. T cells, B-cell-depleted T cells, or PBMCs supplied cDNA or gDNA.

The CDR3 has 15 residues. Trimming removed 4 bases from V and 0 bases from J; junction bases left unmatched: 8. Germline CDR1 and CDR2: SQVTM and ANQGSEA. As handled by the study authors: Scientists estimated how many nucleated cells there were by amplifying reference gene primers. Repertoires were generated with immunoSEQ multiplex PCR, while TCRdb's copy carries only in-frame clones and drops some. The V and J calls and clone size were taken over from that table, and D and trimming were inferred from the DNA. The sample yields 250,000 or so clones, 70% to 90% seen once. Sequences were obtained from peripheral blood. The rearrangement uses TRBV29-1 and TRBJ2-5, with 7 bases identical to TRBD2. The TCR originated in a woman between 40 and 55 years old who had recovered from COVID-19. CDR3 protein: CSVGRLADYQETQYF. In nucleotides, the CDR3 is TGCAGCGTTGGGCGTCTAGCGGACTACCAAGAGACCCAGTACTTC.